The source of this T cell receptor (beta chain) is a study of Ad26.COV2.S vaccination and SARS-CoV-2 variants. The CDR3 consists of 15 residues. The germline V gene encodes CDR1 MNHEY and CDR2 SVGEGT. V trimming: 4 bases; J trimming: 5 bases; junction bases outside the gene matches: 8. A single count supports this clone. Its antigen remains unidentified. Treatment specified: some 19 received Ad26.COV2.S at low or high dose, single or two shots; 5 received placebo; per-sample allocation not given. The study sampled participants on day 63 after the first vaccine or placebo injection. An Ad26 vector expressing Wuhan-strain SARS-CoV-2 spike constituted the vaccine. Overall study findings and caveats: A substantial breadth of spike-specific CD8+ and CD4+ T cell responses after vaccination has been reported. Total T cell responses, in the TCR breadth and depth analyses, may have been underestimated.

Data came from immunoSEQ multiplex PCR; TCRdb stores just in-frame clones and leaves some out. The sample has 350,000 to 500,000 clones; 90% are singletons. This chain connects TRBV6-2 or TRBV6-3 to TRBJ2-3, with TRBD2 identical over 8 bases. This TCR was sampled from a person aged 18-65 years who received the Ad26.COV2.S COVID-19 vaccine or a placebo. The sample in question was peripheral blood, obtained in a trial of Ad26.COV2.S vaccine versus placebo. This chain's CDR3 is CASSSQRERRDTQYF. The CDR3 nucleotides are TGTGCCAGCAGTTCGCAGCGGGAGAGGCGAGATACGCAGTATTTT.